Here is one TCR beta chain with its context. Its antigen is still unknown. The sample originates from a study of cytomegalovirus exposure and HLA in healthy donors. Study-wide results and limits: Prediction of most subjects' HLA-A and HLA-B alleles by TCR beta sequences was reportedly accurate. Sequencing likely caused a cluster of highly shared sequence variants.

CDR1 SGHVS and CDR2 FQNEAQ come from the germline V gene. Germline trimming cut 6 bases from V and 1 base from J; bases unmatched to any gene: 9. The CDR3 has 16 amino acids. Both 60 Vbeta primers and 13 Jbeta primers went into the PCR. Measured with immunoSEQ multiplex PCR; TCRdb has only the in-frame clones, and not every one. The sample holds some 120,000 clones; around four fifths are singletons and the top ten take roughly 2.1%. The chain employs TRBV7-8 and TRBJ2-1, with 7 bases matching TRBD2. This clonotype was obtained from a woman between 40 and 50 years old in good health and CMV-seropositive. The sequenced sample was PBMCs. CDR3 bases: TGTGCCAGCAGGGGCCCGACTAGCCGATCCTACAATGAGCAGTTCTTC. Its protein product is CASRGPTSRSYNEQFF.